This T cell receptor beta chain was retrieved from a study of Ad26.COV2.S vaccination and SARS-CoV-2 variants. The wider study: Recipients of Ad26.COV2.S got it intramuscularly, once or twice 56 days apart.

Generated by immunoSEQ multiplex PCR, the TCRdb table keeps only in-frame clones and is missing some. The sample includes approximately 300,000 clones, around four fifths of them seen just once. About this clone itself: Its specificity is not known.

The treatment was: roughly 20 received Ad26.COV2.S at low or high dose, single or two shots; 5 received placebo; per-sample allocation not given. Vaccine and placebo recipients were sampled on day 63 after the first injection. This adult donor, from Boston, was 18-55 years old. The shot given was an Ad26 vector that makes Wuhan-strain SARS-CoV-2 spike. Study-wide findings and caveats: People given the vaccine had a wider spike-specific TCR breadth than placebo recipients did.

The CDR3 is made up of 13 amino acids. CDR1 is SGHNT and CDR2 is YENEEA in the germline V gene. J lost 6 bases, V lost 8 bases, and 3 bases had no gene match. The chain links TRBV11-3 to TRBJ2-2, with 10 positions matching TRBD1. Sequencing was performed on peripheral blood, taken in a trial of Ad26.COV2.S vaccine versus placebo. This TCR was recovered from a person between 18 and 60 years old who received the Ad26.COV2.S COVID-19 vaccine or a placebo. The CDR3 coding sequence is TGTGCCAGCCGGGACAGGGGTTCCGGGGAGCTGTTTTTT. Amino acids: CASRDRGSGELFF.